This TCR beta chain was captured by sequencing in a study of blood T cell repertoires in COVID-19 (dated by TCRdb to 2018 to 2020). Regarding the complete study: The collaborator samples originated in the United States, Italy and Spain and spanned the acute and convalescent phases of COVID-19. The dataset comprised deeply sampled blood TCRbeta repertoires from subjects exposed to, actively infected with, or recovered from COVID-19. The material from the prospective study consisted of cDNA or gDNA derived from T cells, B-cell-depleted T cells, or PBMCs. Where available, HLA class I and class II types were taken from metadata supplied by the sample provider and were not determined by assay-based typing. The samples were drawn from two sources: the first 160 participants of the ongoing ImmuneRACE study, and fewer than 1,500 subjects contributed by 6 global collaborators. The repertoires were released in a freely available public database meant as a resource for research on the immune response to SARS-CoV-2. The sample metadata nearly always contained a de-identified subject ID, COVID-19 status, age in years and sex.

Concerning this clone itself: Its specific antigen is unknown. No base quality information exists; no much larger clone differs at one position.

Study-level results and caveats: The quantity of clinical and demographic metadata differed by source and by participant and was supplied without curation.

Each collaborating institution followed its own protocols to collect whole blood in K2EDTA tubes. For TCRbeta analysis, collaborator samples were shipped as frozen whole blood, as isolated PBMCs, or as DNA extracted from either sample type. TCRbeta CDR3 regions were amplified from genomic DNA using the immunoSEQ Assay, a bias-controlled multiplex PCR. The source study handled its data this way. The number of nucleated cells in each sample was estimated by amplification of reference gene primers within the assay. To quantify the absolute abundance of each unique TCRbeta CDR3 rearrangement, sequence reads were collapsed and filtered. Productive Simpson clonality was computed per sample as the square root of Simpson's diversity index over productive rearrangements. The table comes from immuneACCESS by way of TCRdb, which keeps in-frame sequences with V and J called. Part of the clones is missing from these tables; in studies checked, under half for an unresolved V gene and the rest for unknown reasons. V and J calls plus clone size are reproduced from that table; the DNA served to infer D and trimming. Across this sample there are nearly 30,000 clones, with roughly nine tenths seen only once. The top ten hold 8% to 9% of the sample.

The TCR sequence derives from an older man with active or convalescent COVID-19. Sequenced: peripheral blood.

The CDR3 region: CASRTDRTTGELFF. The base sequence is TGTGCCAGCCGAACGGACAGGACCACCGGGGAGCTGTTTTTT. Recombination joined TRBV19 with TRBJ2-2; 7 middle bases align to TRBD1. The CDR3 covers 14 residues, taking in both the cysteine and the phenylalanine. The CDR3 DNA has 42 bases and is translated from base 1. Trimming leaves V shorter by 9 bases and J shorter by 4 bases, with the junction holding 8 bases beyond the gene matches. CDR1 LNHDA and CDR2 SQIVND are derived from the germline V gene (reference sequence). The full variable domain, with segments outside the CDR3 supplied by the reference TRBV19 and TRBJ2-2 proteins, appears as DGGITQSPKYLFRKEGQNVTLSCEQNLNHDAMYWYRQDPGQGLRLIYYSQIVNDFQKGDIAEGYSVSREKKESFPLTVTSAQKNPTAFYLCASRTDRTTGELFFGEGSRLTVL.